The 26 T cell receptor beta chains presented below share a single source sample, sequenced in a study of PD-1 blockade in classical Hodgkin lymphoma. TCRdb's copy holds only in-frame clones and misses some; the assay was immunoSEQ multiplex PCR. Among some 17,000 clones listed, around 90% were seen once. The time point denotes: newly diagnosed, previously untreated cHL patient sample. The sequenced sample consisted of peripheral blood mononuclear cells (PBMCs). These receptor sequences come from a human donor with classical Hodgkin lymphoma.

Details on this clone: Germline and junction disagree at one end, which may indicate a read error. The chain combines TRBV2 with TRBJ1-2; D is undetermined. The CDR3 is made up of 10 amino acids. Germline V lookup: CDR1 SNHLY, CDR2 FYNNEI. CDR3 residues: CASCDGGYTF. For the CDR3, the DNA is TGTGCCAGCTGTGACGGTGGCTACACCTTC.

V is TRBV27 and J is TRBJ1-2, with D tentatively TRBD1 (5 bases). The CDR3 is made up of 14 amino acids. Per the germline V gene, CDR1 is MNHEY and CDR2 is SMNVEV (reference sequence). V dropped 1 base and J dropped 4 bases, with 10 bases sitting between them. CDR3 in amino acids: CASSLFGDPYGYTF. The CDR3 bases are TGTGCCAGCAGTTTATTCGGGGACCCCTATGGCTACACCTTC.

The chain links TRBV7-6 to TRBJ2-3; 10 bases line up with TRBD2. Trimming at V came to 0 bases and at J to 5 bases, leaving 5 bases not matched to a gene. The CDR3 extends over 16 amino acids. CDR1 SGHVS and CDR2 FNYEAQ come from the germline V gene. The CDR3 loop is CASSLALAGVKDTQYF. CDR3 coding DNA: TGTGCCAGCAGCTTAGCCCTAGCGGGAGTGAAAGATACGCAGTATTTT.

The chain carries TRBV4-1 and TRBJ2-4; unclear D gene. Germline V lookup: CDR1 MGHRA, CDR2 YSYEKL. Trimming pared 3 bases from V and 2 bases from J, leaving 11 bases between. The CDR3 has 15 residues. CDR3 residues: CASSHYHGSKNIQYF. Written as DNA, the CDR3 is TGCGCCAGCAGCCACTATCACGGGTCCAAAAACATTCAGTACTTC.

As DNA, the CDR3 is TGTGCCTGGAGTGTTATCAGGGGATCTGGCTACACCTTC. Encoded protein: CAWSVIRGSGYTF. This rearrangement joins TRBV30 to TRBJ1-2, with D tentatively TRBD1 (6 bases). This CDR3 contains 13 residues. Germline loops: CDR1 GTSNPN, CDR2 SVGIG (reference sequence). The V and J ends lost 0 bases and 7 bases respectively, with 12 bases between them.

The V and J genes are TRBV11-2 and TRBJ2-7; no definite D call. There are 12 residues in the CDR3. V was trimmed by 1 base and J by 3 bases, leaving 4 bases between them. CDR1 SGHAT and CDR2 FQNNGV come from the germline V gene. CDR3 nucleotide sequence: TGTGCCAGCAGCTTAGTAGACTACGAGCAGTACTTC. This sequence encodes CASSLVDYEQYF. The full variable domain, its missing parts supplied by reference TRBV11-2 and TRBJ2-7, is EAGVAQSPRYKIIEKRQSVAFWCNPISGHATLYWYQQILGQGPKLLIQFQNNGVVDDSQLPKDRFSAERLKGVDSTLKIQPAKLEDSAVYLCASSLVDYEQYFGPGTRLTVT.

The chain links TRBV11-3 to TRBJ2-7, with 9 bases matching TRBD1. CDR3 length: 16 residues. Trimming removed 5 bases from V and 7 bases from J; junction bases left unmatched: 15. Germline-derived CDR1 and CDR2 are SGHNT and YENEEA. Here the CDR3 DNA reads TGTGCCAGCAGCCCTGGGGGGGGACAGGGCACTGAGGAGCAGTACTTC. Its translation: CASSPGGGQGTEEQYF.

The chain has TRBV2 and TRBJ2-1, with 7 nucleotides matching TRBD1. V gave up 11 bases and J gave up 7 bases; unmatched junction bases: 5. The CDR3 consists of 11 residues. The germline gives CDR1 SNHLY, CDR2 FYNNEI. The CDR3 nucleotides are TGTGCCGGACAGGTGTGGAATGAGCAGTTCTTC. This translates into CAGQVWNEQFF.

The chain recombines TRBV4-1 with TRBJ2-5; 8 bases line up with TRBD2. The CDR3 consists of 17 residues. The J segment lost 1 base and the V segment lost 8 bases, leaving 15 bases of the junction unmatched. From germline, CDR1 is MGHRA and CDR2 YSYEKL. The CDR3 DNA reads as TGCGCCAGCGGTCCAATAGCGGGGCCGCCCCTCCAAGAGACCCAGTACTTC. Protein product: CASGPIAGPPLQETQYF.

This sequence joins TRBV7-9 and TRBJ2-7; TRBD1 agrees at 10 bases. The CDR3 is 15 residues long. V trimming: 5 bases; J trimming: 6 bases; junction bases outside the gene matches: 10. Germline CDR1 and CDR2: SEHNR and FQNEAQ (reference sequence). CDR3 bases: TGTGCCAGCAGCCTCCCGGGACAGGGGTATTCCGAGCAGTACTTC. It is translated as CASSLPGQGYSEQYF.

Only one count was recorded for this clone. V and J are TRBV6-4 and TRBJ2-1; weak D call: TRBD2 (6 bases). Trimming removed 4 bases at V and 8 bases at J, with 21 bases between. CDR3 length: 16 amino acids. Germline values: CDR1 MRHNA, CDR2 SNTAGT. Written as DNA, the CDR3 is TGTGCCAGCAGTGTGGACGGGAGTGAAGACTTTTATGAGCAGTTCTTC. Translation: CASSVDGSEDFYEQFF.

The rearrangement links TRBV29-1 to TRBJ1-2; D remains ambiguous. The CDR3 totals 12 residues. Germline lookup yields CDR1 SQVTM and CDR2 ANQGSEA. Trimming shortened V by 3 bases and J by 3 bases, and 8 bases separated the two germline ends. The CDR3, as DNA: TGCAGCGTTGACCTTACTGACTATGGCTACACCTTC. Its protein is CSVDLTDYGYTF.

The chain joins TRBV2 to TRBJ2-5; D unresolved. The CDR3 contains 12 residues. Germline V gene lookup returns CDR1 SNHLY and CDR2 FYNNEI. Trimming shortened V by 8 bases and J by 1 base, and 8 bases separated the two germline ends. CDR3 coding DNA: TGTGCCAGCTCTCCTGCCCAAGAGACCCAGTACTTC. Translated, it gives CASSPAQETQYF.

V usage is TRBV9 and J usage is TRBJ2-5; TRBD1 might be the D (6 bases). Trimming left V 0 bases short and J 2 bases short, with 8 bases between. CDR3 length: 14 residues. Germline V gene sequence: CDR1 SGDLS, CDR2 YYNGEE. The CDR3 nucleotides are TGTGCCAGCAGCGTAGGAGGGACACAAGAGACCCAGTACTTC. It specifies CASSVGGTQETQYF.

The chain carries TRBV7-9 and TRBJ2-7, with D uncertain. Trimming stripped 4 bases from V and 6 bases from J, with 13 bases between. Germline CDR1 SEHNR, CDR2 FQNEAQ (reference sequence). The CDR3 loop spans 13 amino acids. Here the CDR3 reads CASSSGPSAEQYF. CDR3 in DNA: TGTGCCAGCAGCTCGGGCCCCTCGGCCGAGCAGTACTTC.

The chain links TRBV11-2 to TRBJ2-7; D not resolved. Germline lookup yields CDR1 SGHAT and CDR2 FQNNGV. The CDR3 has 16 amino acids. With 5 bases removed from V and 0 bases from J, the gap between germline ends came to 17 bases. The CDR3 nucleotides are TGTGCCAGCAGCCACGTAGACTTACAATTCTCCTACGAGCAGTACTTC. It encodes CASSHVDLQFSYEQYF.

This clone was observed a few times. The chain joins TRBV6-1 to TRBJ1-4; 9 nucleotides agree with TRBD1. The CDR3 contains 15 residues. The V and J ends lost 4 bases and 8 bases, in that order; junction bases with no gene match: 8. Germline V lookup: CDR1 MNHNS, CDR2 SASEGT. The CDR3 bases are TGTGCCAGCAGTGGTCATACAGGGGGCAACGAAAAACTGTTTTTT. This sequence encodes CASSGHTGGNEKLFF.

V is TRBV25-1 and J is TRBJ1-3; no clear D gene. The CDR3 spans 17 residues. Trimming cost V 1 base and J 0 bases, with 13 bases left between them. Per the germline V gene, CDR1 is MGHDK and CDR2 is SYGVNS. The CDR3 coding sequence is TGTGCCAGCAGTGAATTCCCTTTCGTTCGCTCTGGAAACACCATATATTTT. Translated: CASSEFPFVRSGNTIYF.

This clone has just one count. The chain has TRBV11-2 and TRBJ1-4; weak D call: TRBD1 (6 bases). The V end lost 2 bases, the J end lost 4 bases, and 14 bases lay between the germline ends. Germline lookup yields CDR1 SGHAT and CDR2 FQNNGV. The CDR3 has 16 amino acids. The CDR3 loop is CASSLLGGWNNEKLFF. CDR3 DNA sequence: TGTGCCAGCAGCTTATTGGGGGGCTGGAATAATGAAAAACTGTTTTTT.

CDR3 DNA: TGTGCCAGCCTATGGGCATTCGGCTACACCTTC. It is translated as CASLWAFGYTF. The V call is TRBV2, the J call TRBJ1-2; D gene uncertain. The CDR3 runs to 11 residues. Germline assignment: CDR1 SNHLY and CDR2 FYNNEI. Deletions cut 8 bases from V and 8 bases from J, with 12 bases between.

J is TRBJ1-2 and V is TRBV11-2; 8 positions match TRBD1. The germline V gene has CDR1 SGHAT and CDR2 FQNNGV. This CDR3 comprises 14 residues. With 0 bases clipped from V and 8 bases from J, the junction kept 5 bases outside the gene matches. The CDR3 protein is CASSLEGRDRGYTF. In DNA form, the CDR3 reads TGTGCCAGCAGCTTAGAGGGCAGGGACAGGGGCTACACCTTC. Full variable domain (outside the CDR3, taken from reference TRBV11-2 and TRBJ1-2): EAGVAQSPRYKIIEKRQSVAFWCNPISGHATLYWYQQILGQGPKLLIQFQNNGVVDDSQLPKDRFSAERLKGVDSTLKIQPAKLEDSAVYLCASSLEGRDRGYTFGSGTRLTVV.

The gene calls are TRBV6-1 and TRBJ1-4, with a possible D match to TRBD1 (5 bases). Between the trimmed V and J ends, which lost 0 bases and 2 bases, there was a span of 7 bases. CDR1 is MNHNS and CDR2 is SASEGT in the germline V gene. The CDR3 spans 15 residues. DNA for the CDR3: TGTGCCAGCAGTGAAGCGGGGGGTACTAATGAAAAACTGTTTTTT. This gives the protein CASSEAGGTNEKLFF.

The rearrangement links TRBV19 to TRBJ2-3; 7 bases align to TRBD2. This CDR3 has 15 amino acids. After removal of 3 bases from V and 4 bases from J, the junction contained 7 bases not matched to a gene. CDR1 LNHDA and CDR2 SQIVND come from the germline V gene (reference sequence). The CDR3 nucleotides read TGTGCCAGTAGTATTCGCGGGAGTCAGGCAGATACGCAGTATTTT. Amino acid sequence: CASSIRGSQADTQYF.

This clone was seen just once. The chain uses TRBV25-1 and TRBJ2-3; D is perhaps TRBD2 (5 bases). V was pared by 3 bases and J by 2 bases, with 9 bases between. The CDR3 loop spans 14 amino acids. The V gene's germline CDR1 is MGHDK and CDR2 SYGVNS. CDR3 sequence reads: CASSDSGFTDTQYF. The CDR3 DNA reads TGTGCCAGCAGTGACAGCGGATTCACAGATACGCAGTATTTT.

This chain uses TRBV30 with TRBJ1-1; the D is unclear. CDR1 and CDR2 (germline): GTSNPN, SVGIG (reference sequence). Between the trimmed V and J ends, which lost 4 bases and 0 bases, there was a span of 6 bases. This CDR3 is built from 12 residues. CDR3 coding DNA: TGTGCCTGGACTCGAATGAACACTGAAGCTTTCTTT. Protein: CAWTRMNTEAFF.

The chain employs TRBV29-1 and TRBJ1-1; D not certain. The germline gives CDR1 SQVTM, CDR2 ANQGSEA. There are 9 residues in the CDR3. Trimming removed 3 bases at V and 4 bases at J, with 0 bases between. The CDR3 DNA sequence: TGCAGCGTTGACACTGAAGCTTTCTTT. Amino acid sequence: CSVDTEAFF.